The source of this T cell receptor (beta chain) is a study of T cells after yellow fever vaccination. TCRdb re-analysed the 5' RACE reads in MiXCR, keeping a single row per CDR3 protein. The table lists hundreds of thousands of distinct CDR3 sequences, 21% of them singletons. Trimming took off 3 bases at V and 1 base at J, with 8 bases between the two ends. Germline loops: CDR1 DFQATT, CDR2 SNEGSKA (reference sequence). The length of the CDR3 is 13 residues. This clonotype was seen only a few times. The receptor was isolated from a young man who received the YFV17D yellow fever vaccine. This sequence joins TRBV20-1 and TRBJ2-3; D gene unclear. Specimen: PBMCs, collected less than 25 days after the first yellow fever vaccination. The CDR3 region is CSARGPGTDTQYF. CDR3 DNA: TGCAGTGCTAGGGGCCCGGGCACAGATACGCAGTATTTT.